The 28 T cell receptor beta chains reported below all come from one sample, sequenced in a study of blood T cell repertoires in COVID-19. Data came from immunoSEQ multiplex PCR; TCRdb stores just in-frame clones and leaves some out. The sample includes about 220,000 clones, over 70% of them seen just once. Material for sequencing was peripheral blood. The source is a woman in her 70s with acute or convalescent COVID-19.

Here the CDR3 reads CSVVQGGQETQYF. In DNA form, the CDR3 reads TGCAGCGTGGTACAGGGGGGGCAAGAGACCCAGTACTTC. This sequence joins TRBV29-1 and TRBJ2-5; D possibly corresponds to TRBD1 (8 bases). Germline assignment: CDR1 SQVTM and CDR2 ANQGSEA. V gave up 6 bases and J gave up 2 bases, with 13 bases separating them. The CDR3 is made up of 13 amino acids.

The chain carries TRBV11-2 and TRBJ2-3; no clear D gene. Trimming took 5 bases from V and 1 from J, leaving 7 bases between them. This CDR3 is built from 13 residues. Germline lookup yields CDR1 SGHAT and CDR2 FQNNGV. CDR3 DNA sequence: TGTGCCAGCAGCCTGGCTGGCACAGATACGCAGTATTTT. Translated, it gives CASSLAGTDTQYF.

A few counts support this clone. The CDR3: CASSPGQTVTDTQYF. The CDR3 DNA is TGTGCCAGCAGCCCGGGACAAACTGTAACAGATACGCAGTATTTT. V is TRBV5-4 and J is TRBJ2-3; D possibly corresponds to TRBD1 (6 bases). This CDR3 comprises 15 residues. The germline V gene encodes CDR1 SGHNT and CDR2 YYREEE (reference sequence). V was clipped by 4 bases and J by 3 bases, with 15 bases between them.

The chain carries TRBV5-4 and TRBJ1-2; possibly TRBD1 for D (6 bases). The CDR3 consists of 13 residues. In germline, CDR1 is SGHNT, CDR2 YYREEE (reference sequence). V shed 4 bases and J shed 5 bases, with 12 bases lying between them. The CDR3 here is CASSENRVYGYTF. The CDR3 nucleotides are TGTGCCAGCAGCGAGAACAGGGTGTATGGCTACACCTTC.

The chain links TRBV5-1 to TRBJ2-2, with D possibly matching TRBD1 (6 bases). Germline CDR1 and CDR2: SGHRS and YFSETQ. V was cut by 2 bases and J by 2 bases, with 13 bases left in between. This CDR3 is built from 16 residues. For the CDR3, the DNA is TGCGCCAGCAGCTTAGACAGGTGGCCCAACACCGGGGAGCTGTTTTTT. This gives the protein CASSLDRWPNTGELFF.

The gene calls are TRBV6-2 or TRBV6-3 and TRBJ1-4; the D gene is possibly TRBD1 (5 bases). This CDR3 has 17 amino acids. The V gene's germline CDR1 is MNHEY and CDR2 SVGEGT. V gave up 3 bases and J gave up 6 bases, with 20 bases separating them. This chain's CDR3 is CASSYDRGARKDEKLFF. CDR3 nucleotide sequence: TGTGCCAGCAGTTATGACCGCGGGGCCAGGAAGGATGAAAAACTGTTTTTT.

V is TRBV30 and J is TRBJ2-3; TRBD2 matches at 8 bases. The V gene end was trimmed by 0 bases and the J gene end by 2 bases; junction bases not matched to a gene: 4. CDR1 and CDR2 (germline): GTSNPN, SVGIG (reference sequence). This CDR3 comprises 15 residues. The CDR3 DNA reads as TGTGCCTGGAGTGTAGGGACTAGTCTCACAGATACGCAGTATTTT. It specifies CAWSVGTSLTDTQYF.

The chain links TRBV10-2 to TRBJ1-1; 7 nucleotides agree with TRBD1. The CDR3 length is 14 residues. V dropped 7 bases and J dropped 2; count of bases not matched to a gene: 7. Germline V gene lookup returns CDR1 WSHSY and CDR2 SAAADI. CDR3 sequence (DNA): TGCGCCAGCACGGGACAGATGACCAACACTGAAGCTTTCTTT. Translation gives CASTGQMTNTEAFF.

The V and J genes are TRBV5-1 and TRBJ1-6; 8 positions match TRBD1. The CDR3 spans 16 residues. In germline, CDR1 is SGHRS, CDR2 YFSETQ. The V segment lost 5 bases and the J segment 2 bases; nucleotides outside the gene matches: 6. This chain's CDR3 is CASRPGQATYNSPLHF. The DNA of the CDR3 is TGCGCCAGCAGGCCGGGACAGGCGACCTATAATTCACCCCTCCACTTT.

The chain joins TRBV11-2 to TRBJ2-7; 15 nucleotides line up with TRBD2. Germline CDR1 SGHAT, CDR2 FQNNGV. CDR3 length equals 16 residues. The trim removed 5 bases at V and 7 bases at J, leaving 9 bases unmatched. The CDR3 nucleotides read TGTGCCAGCAGCCTCGGGACTAGCGGGGGGAGATTGGAGCAGTACTTC. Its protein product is CASSLGTSGGRLEQYF.

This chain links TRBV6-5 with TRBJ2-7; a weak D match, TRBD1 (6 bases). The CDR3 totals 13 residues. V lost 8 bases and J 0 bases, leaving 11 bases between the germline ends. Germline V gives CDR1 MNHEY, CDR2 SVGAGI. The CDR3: CASGDTYSYEQYF. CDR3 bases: TGTGCCAGCGGGGACACCTACTCCTACGAGCAGTACTTC.

Here the CDR3 reads CASSQVGTGAYTGELFF. For the CDR3, the DNA is TGCGCCAGCAGCCAAGTGGGGACAGGGGCCTACACCGGGGAGCTGTTTTTT. The chain has TRBV4-1 and TRBJ2-2, with TRBD1 identical over 10 bases. The CDR3 spans 17 residues. V lost 1 base to trimming and J lost 3 bases; unmatched junction nucleotides: 5. The germline CDR1 and CDR2 sequences are MGHRA and YSYEKL.

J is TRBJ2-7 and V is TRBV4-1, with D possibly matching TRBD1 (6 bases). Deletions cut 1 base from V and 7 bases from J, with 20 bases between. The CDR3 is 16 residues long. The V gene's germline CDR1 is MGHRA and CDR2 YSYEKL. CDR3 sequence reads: CASSQAVGQGSREQYF. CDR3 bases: TGCGCCAGCAGCCAAGCCGTTGGTCAGGGGTCGCGGGAGCAGTACTTC.

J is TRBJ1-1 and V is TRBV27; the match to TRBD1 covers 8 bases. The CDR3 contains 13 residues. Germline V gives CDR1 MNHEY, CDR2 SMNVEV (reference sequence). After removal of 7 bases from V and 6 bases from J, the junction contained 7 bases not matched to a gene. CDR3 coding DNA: TGTGCCAGCAAGACAGGGGCGTCGGCTGAAGCTTTCTTT. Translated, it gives CASKTGASAEAFF.

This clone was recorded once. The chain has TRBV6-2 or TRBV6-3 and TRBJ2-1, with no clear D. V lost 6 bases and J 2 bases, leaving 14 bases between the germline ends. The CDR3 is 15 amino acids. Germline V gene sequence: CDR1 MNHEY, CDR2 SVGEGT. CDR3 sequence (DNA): TGTGCCAGCAGCCCAACCCGTTTAGCCTACAATGAGCAGTTCTTC. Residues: CASSPTRLAYNEQFF.

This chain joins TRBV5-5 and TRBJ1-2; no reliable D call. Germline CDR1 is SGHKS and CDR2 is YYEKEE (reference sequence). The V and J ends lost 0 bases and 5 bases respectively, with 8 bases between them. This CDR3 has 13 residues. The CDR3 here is CASSLDGGYGYTF. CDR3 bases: TGTGCCAGCAGCTTGGACGGCGGGTATGGCTACACCTTC.

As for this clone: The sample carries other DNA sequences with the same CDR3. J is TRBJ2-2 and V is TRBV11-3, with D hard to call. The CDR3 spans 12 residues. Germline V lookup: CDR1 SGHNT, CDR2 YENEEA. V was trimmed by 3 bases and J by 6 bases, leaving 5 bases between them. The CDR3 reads CASSFDSGELFF. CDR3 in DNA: TGTGCCAGCAGCTTCGACTCCGGGGAGCTGTTTTTT.

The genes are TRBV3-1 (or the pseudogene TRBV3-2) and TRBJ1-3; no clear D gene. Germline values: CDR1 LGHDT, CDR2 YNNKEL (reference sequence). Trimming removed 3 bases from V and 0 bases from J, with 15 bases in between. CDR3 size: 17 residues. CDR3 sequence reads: CASSQGTQVASGNTIYF. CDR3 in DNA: TGTGCCAGCAGCCAGGGTACGCAGGTTGCCTCTGGAAACACCATATATTTT.

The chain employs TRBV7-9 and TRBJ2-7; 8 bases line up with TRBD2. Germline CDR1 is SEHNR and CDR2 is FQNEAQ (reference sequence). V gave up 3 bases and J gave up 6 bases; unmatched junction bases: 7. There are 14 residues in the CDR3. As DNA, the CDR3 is TGTGCCAGCAGCTTGGGGACTAGAAGTTTCGAGCAGTACTTC. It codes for CASSLGTRSFEQYF. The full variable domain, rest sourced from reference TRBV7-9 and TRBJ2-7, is DTGVSQNPRHKITKRGQNVTFRCDPISEHNRLYWYRQTLGQGPEFLTYFQNEAQLEKSRLLSDRFSAERPKGSFSTLEIQRTEQGDSAMYLCASSLGTRSFEQYFGPGTRLTVT.

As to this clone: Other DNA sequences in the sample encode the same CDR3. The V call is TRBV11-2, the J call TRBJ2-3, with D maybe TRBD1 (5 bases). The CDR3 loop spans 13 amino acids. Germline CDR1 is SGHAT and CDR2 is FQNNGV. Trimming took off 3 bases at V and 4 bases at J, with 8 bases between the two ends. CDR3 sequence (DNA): TGTGCCAGCAGCTTCAAAGGGGCAGATACGCAGTATTTT. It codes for CASSFKGADTQYF.

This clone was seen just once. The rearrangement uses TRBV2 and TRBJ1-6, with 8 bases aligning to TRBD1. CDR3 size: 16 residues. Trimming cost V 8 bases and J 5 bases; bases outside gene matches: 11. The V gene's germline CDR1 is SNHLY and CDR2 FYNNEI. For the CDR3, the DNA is TGTGCCAGCGGCAGGGGGCCCTCTAGGAATAATTCACCCCTCCACTTT. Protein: CASGRGPSRNNSPLHF.

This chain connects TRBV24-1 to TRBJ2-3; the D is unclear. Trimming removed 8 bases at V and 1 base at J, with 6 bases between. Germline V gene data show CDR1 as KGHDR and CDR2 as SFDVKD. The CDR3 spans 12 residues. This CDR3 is CATKSGTDTQYF. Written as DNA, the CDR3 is TGTGCCACCAAATCTGGCACAGATACGCAGTATTTT.

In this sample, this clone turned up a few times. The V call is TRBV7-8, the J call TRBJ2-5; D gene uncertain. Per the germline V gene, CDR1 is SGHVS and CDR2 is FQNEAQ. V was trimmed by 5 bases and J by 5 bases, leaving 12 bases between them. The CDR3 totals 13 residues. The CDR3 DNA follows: TGTGCCAGCAGCAGCCATGCGGAGGAGACCCAGTACTTC. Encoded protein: CASSSHAEETQYF. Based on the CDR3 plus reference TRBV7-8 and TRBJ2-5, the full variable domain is GAGVSQSPRYKVAKRGQDVALRCDPISGHVSLFWYQQALGQGPEFLTYFQNEAQLDKSGLPSDRFFAERPEGSVSTLKIQRTQQEDSAVYLCASSSHAEETQYFGPGTRLLVL.

The DNA for the CDR3 is TGTGCCAGCAGTGCTCAGGGGGATCAGCCCCAGCATTTT. Protein sequence: CASSAQGDQPQHF. V and J are TRBV6-4 and TRBJ1-5; 7 positions agree with TRBD1. This CDR3 region has 13 residues. Germline CDR1 and CDR2: MRHNA and SNTAGT. V lost 4 bases and J lost 5; bases outside the gene matches: 2.

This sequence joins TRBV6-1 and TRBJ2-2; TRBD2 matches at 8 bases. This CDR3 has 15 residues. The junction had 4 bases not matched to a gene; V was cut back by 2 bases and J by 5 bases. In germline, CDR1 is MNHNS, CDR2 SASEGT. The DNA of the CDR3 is TGTGCCAGCAGTGAACGCGCTAGCGGGACCGGGGAGCTGTTTTTT. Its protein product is CASSERASGTGELFF.

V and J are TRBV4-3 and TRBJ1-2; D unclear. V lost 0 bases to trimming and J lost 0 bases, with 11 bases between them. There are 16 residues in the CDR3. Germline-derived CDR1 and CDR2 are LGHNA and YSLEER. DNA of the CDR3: TGCGCCAGCAGCCAAGATTCCGGGAAGTCTAACTATGGCTACACCTTC. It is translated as CASSQDSGKSNYGYTF.

Written as DNA, the CDR3 is TGTGCCAGCACTACTAGCGGGGGGGCTGCCGGGGAGCTGTTTTTT. Its protein is CASTTSGGAAGELFF. The chain recombines TRBV2 with TRBJ2-2, with 13 bases lining up with TRBD2. This CDR3 spans 15 amino acids. Germline loops: CDR1 SNHLY, CDR2 FYNNEI. Trimming cost V 7 bases and J 6 bases; bases outside gene matches: 5.

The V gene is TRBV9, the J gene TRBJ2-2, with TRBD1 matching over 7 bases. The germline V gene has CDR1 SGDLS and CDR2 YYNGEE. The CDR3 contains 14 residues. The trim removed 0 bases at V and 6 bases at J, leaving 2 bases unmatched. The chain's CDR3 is CASSVGQGAGELFF. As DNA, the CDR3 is TGTGCCAGCAGCGTAGGACAGGGTGCCGGGGAGCTGTTTTTT. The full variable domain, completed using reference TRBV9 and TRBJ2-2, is DSGVTQTPKHLITATGQRVTLRCSPRSGDLSVYWYQQSLDQGLQFLIQYYNGEERAKGNILERFSAQQFPDLHSELNLSSLELGDSALYFCASSVGQGAGELFFGEGSRLTVL.